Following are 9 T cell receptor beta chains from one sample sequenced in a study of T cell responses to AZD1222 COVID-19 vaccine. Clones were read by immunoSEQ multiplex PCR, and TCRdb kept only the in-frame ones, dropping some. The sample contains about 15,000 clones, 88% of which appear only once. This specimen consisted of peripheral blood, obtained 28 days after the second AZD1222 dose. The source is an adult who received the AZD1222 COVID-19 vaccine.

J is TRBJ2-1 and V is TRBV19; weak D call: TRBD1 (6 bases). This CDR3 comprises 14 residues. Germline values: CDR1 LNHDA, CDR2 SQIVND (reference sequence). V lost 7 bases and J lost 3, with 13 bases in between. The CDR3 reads CASTLTGNYNEQFF. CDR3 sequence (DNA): TGTGCCAGTACCCTGACAGGAAACTACAATGAGCAGTTCTTC.

The CDR3 is CASRDFKGVDTQYF. The CDR3 nucleotides are TGTGCCAGCAGGGACTTCAAGGGTGTGGATACGCAGTATTTT. The chain has TRBV6-5 and TRBJ2-3; D may be TRBD2 (5 bases). Germline values: CDR1 MNHEY, CDR2 SVGAGI. The CDR3 contains 14 residues. The V end lost 6 bases, the J end lost 6 bases, and 16 bases lay between the germline ends.

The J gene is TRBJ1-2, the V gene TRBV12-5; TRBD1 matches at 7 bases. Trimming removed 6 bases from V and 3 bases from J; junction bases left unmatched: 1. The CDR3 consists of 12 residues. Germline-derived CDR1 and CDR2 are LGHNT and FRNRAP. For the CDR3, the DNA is TGTGCTAGTGGGCAGGGGGACTATGGCTACACCTTC. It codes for CASGQGDYGYTF.

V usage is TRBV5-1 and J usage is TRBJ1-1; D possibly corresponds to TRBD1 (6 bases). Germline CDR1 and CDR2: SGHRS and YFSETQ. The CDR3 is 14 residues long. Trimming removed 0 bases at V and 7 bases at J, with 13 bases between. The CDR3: CASSLDTGTNEAFF. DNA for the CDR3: TGCGCCAGCAGCTTGGACACAGGGACCAATGAAGCTTTCTTT.

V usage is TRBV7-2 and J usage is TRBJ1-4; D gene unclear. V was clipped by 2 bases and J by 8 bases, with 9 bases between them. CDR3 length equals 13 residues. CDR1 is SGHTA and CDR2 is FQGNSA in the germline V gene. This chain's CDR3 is CASSLQPWEKLFF. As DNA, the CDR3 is TGTGCCAGCAGCTTACAACCCTGGGAAAAACTGTTTTTT.

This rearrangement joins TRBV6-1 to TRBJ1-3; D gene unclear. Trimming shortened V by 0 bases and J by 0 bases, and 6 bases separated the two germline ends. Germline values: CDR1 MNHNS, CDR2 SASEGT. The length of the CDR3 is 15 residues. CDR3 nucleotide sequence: TGTGCCAGCAGTGAAGCCCCGGACTCTGGAAACACCATATATTTT. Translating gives CASSEAPDSGNTIYF.

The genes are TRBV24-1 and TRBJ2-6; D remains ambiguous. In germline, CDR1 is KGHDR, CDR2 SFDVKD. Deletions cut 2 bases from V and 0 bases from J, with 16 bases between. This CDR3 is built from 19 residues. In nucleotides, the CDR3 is TGTGCCACCAGTGATTCGACACCCGACTCAACCTCTGGGGCCAACGTCCTGACTTTC. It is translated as CATSDSTPDSTSGANVLTF.

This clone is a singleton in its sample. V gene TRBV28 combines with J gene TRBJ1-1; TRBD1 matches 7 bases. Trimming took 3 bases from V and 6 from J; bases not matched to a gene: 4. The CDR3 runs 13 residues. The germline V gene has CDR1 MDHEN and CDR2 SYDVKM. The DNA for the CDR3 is TGTGCCAGCAGTTTTGTAGACAGGGCTGAAGCTTTCTTT. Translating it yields CASSFVDRAEAFF.

The CDR3 protein is CASSPGLAGETQYF. In DNA form, the CDR3 reads TGTGCCAGCAGCCCGGGACTAGCGGGAGAGACCCAGTACTTC. The rearrangement uses TRBV11-3 and TRBJ2-5, with 12 bases aligning to TRBD2. With 5 bases clipped from V and 4 bases from J, the junction kept 2 bases outside the gene matches. The CDR3 length is 14 residues. CDR1 and CDR2 (germline): SGHNT, YENEEA.